This TCR beta chain was identified in a study of blood T cell repertoires in COVID-19. The assay was immunoSEQ multiplex PCR, and TCRdb's table has in-frame clones only and misses some. The repertoire includes 50,000 to 70,000 clones, approximately 80% of them detected once, and approximately 5.6% sits in the top ten. Per the germline V gene, CDR1 is PRHDT and CDR2 is FYEKMQ (reference sequence). This CDR3 comprises 20 residues. The V gene end was trimmed by 5 bases and the J gene end by 0 bases; junction bases not matched to a gene: 15. This clone was observed once. This receptor was obtained from a woman between 55 and 75 years old with acute or convalescent COVID-19. Sequencing was done on a sample of peripheral blood. This sequence joins TRBV13 and TRBJ2-6; 8 bases are shared with TRBD1. The CDR3 DNA follows: TGTGCCAGCAGCCAGTTCGATGATCGGGACAGGAACTCTGGGGCCAACGTCCTGACTTTC. Amino acid sequence: CASSQFDDRDRNSGANVLTF.